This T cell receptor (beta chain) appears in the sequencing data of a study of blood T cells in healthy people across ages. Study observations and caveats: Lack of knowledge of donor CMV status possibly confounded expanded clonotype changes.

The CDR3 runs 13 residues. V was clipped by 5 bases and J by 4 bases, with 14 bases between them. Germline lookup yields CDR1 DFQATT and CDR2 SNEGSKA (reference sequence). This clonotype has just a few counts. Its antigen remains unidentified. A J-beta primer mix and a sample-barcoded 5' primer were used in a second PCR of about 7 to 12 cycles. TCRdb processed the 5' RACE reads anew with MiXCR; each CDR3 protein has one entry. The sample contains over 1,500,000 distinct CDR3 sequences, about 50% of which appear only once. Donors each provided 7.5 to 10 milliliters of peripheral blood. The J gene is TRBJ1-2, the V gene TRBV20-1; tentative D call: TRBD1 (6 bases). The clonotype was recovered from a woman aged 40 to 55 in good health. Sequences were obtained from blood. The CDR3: CSAYRERGYGYTF. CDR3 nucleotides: TGCAGTGCTTACAGGGAAAGGGGCTATGGCTACACCTTC.